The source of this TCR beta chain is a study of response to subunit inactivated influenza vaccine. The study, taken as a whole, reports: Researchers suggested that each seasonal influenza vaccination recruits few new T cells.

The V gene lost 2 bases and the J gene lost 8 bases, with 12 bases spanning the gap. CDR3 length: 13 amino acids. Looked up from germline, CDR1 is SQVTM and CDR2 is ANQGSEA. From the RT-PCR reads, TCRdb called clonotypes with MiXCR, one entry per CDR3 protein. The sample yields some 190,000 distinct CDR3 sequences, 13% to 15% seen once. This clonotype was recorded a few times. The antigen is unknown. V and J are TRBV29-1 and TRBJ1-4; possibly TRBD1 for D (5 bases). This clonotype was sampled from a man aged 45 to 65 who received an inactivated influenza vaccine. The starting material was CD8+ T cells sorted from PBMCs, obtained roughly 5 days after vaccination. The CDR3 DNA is TGCAGCGTTGAATGGGACGTCAGCGAAAAACTGTTTTTT. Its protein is CSVEWDVSEKLFF.